This TCR beta chain was identified during a study of shared clonotypes between healthy human individuals. Participating donors were healthy, HIV-negative adults free of recent acute infections or vaccinations. Adults of Caucasian background living in Nashville, Tennessee made up all donors. The split of CD4+ cells yielded CD45RA+ naive and CD45RA-negative memory subsets. As regards this clone: Antigen specificity is unknown.

Study results and limitations: For naive CD4 cells, 4% to 5% of clonotypes were shared across a handful of donors.

Libraries were prepared by immunoSEQ multiplex PCR; TCRdb keeps only in-frame clonotypes and omits some of them. Of some 2,100,000 clones in the sample, 90% to 97% were seen once. Trimming left V 5 bases short and J 5 bases short, with 13 bases between. CDR3 length: 13 amino acids. Germline CDR1 reads MNHNS; CDR2 reads SASEGT. Sequencing input: naive CD4+ T cells sorted from blood. Indicated subset: CD45RA+ positively selected. This clonotype was obtained from a man between 18 and 35 years old in good health. This rearrangement joins TRBV6-1 to TRBJ2-7, with unresolved D. CDR3: CASSPHTLDEQYF. DNA of the CDR3: TGTGCCAGCAGTCCTCACACTTTGGACGAGCAGTACTTC.